Included here is one TCR beta chain sequence, with context. Some clones are missing from TCRdb's copy, which holds only in-frame ones; the method was immunoSEQ multiplex PCR. The data hold 25,000 to 35,000 clones, with around 74% observed a single time. These data belong to a study of T cells in narcolepsy. The CDR3 loop spans 14 amino acids. The germline V gene encodes CDR1 SEHNR and CDR2 FQNEAQ (reference sequence). V was shortened by 4 bases and J by 6 bases, with 13 bases between the two germline ends. This chain connects TRBV7-9 to TRBJ2-1; D is possibly TRBD1 (5 bases). This clonotype was sampled from a human donor in good health. Sequencing was performed on memory (CD45RA-) CD4+ T cells from blood. CDR3: CASSSRPQGNEQFF. The CDR3, as DNA: TGTGCCAGCAGCTCACGCCCGCAGGGCAATGAGCAGTTCTTC.